This T cell receptor (beta chain) was identified in a study of cytomegalovirus exposure and HLA in healthy donors. Regarding the study as a whole: There were a few CMV-associated chains whose specificity for CMV antigens was confirmed in vitro. Based on reports, TCR beta sequences accurately predicted HLA-A and HLA-B alleles for most subjects. Reportedly, a later analysis found an Asian-associated ancestry cluster had fewer N-insertions than the approximately 670-donor mean.

About this clone itself: Its antigen remains unidentified.

PCR was performed using 60 Vbeta and 13 Jbeta primers. Some clones are missing from TCRdb's copy, which holds only in-frame ones; the method was immunoSEQ multiplex PCR. The top ten hold 8.8% of the sample, which has about 120,000 clones, about four fifths seen once. Germline loops: CDR1 PRHDT, CDR2 FYEKMQ (reference sequence). The J segment lost 2 bases and the V segment lost 5 bases, leaving 6 bases of the junction unmatched. The CDR3 is made up of 16 amino acids. Sequenced sample: PBMCs. The chain uses TRBV13 and TRBJ2-3, with 11 bases matching TRBD2. The source is a female donor in good health and CMV-seropositive. CDR3 bases: TGTGCCAGCAGCCCTCGGACTAGCGGGTCCACAGATACGCAGTATTTT. Its translation is CASSPRTSGSTDTQYF.